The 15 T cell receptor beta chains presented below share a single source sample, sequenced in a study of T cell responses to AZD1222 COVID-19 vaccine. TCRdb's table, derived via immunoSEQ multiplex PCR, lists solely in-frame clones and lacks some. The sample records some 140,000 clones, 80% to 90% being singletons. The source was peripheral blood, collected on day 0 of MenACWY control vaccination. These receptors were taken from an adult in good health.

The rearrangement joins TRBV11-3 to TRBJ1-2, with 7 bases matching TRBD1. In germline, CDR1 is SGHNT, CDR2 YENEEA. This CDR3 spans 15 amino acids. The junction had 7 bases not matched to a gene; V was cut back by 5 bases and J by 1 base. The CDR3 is CASSPRTGFNYGYTF. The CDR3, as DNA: TGTGCCAGCAGCCCCCGGACAGGCTTTAACTATGGCTACACCTTC.

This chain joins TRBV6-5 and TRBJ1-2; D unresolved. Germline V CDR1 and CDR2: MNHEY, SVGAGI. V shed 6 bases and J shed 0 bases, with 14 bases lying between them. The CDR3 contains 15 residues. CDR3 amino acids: CASRPRRSANYGYTF. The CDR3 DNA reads TGTGCCAGCAGACCAAGACGGTCAGCTAACTATGGCTACACCTTC.

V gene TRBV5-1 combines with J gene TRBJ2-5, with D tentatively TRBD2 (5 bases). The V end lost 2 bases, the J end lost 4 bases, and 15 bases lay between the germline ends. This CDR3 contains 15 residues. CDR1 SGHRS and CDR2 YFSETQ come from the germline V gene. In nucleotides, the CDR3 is TGCGCCAGCAGCTTCCCGGGGTCTGGGTTAGAGACCCAGTACTTC. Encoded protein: CASSFPGSGLETQYF.

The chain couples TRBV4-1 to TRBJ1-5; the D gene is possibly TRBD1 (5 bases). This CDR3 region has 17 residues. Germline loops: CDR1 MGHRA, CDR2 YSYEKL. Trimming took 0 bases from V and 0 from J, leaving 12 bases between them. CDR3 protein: CASSQDPGSYSNQPQHF. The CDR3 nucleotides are TGCGCCAGCAGCCAAGATCCAGGGAGCTATAGCAATCAGCCCCAGCATTTT.

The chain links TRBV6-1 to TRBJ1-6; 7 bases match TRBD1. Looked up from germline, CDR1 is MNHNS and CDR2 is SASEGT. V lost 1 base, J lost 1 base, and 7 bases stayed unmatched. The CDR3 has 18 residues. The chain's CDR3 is CASSEVWQGGSYNSPLHF. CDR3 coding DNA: TGTGCCAGCAGTGAAGTTTGGCAGGGGGGTTCCTATAATTCACCCCTCCACTTT.

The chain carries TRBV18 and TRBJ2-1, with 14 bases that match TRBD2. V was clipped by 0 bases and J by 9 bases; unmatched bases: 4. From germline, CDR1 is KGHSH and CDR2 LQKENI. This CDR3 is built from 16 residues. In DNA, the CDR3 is TGTGCCAGCTCACCACCGGGACTAGCGGGAGTTGGTGAGCAGTTCTTC. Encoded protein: CASSPPGLAGVGEQFF. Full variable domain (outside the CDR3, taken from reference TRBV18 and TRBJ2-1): NAGVMQNPRHLVRRRGQEARLRCSPMKGHSHVYWYRQLPEEGLKFMVYLQKENIIDESGMPKERFSAEFPKEGPSILRIQQVVRGDSAAYFCASSPPGLAGVGEQFFGPGTRLTVL.

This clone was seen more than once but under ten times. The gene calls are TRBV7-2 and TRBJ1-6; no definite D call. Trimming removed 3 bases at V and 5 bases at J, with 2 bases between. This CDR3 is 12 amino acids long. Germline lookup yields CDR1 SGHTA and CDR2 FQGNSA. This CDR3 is CASSLNNSPLHF. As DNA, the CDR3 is TGTGCCAGCAGCTTGAATAATTCACCCCTCCACTTT.

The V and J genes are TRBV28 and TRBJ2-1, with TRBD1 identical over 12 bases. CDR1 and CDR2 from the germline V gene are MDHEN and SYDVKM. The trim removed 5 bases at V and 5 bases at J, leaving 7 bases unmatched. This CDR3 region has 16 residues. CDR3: CASSRGGTGGHNEQFF. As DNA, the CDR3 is TGTGCCAGCAGTCGTGGGGGGACAGGGGGCCACAATGAGCAGTTCTTC.

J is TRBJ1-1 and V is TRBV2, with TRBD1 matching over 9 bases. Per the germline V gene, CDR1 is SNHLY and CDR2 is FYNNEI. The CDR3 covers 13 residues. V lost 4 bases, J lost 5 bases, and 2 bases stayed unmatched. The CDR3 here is CASSVDRGTEAFF. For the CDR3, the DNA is TGTGCCAGCAGTGTAGACAGGGGGACTGAAGCTTTCTTT.

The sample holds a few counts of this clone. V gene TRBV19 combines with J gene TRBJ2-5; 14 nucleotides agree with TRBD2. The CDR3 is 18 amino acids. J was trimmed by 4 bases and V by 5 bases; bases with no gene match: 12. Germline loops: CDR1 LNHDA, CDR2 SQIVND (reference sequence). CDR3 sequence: CASSSLRPGLAGVETQYF. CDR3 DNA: TGTGCCAGTAGTTCACTACGTCCGGGACTAGCGGGAGTAGAGACCCAGTACTTC.

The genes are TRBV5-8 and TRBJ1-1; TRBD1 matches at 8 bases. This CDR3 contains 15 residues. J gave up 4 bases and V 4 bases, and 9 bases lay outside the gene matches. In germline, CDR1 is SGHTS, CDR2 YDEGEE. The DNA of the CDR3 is TGTGCCAGCAGCAGCCACAGGGGGGATTCCACTGAAGCTTTCTTT. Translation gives CASSSHRGDSTEAFF.

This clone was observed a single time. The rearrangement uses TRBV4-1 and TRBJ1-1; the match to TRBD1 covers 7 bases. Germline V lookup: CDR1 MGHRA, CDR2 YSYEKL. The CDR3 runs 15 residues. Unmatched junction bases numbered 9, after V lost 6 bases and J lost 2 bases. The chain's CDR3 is CASSFRQGINTEAFF. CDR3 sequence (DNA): TGCGCCAGCAGTTTCAGACAGGGCATCAACACTGAAGCTTTCTTT.

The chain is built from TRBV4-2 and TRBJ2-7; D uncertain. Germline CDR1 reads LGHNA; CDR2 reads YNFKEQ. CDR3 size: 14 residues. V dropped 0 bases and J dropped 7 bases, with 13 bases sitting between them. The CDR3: CASSQDTRQGEQYF. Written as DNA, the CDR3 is TGTGCCAGCAGCCAAGATACGCGGCAAGGGGAGCAGTACTTC.

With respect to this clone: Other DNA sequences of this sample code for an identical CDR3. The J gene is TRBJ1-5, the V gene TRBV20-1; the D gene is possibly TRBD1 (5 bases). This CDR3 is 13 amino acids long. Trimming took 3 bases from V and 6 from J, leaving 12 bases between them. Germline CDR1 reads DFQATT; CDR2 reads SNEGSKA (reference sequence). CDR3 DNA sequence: TGCAGTGCTAGTGGGGGGTCGGGTCAGCCCCAGCATTTT. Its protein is CSASGGSGQPQHF.

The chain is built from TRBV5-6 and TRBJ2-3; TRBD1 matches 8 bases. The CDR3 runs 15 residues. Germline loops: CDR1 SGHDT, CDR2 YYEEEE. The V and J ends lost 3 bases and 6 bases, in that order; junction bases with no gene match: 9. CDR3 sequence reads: CASSSRGQGLDTQYF. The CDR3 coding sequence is TGTGCCAGCAGCTCGAGAGGACAGGGCTTGGATACGCAGTATTTT.